This T cell receptor beta chain was profiled in a study of T cells in Graves' hyperthyroidism and ophthalmopathy. Findings and limits, study-wide: The model identified upcoming ophthalmopathy a median about six months ahead of onset.

RNA transcripts provided the source from which TCR beta CDR3 regions were amplified. RT-PCR in the first round (using the HTBI primer set) targeted the TCR CDR3. TCRdb re-called the multiplex PCR reads with MiXCR, one entry per CDR3 protein. The data show approximately 520,000 distinct CDR3 sequences, approximately 24% seen once. This CDR3 has 14 residues. In germline, CDR1 is MNHNS, CDR2 SASEGT. Between the trimmed V and J ends, which lost 7 bases and 4 bases, there was a span of 16 bases. Inclusion characteristics of ophthalmopathy patients comprised a Clinical Activity Score of at least 3, a NOSPECS grade of at least 4, and duration under 3 months. The table lists this clonotype with many counts. Its antigen is still unknown.

The sample was blood. V gene TRBV6-1 combines with J gene TRBJ1-1; TRBD1 might be the D (5 bases). This receptor was obtained from a woman aged 30 to 39 with Graves' ophthalmopathy. CDR3 coding DNA: TGTGCCAGCACCCCGGGGCCCAGTCCCACTGAAGCTTTCTTT. Residues: CASTPGPSPTEAFF.